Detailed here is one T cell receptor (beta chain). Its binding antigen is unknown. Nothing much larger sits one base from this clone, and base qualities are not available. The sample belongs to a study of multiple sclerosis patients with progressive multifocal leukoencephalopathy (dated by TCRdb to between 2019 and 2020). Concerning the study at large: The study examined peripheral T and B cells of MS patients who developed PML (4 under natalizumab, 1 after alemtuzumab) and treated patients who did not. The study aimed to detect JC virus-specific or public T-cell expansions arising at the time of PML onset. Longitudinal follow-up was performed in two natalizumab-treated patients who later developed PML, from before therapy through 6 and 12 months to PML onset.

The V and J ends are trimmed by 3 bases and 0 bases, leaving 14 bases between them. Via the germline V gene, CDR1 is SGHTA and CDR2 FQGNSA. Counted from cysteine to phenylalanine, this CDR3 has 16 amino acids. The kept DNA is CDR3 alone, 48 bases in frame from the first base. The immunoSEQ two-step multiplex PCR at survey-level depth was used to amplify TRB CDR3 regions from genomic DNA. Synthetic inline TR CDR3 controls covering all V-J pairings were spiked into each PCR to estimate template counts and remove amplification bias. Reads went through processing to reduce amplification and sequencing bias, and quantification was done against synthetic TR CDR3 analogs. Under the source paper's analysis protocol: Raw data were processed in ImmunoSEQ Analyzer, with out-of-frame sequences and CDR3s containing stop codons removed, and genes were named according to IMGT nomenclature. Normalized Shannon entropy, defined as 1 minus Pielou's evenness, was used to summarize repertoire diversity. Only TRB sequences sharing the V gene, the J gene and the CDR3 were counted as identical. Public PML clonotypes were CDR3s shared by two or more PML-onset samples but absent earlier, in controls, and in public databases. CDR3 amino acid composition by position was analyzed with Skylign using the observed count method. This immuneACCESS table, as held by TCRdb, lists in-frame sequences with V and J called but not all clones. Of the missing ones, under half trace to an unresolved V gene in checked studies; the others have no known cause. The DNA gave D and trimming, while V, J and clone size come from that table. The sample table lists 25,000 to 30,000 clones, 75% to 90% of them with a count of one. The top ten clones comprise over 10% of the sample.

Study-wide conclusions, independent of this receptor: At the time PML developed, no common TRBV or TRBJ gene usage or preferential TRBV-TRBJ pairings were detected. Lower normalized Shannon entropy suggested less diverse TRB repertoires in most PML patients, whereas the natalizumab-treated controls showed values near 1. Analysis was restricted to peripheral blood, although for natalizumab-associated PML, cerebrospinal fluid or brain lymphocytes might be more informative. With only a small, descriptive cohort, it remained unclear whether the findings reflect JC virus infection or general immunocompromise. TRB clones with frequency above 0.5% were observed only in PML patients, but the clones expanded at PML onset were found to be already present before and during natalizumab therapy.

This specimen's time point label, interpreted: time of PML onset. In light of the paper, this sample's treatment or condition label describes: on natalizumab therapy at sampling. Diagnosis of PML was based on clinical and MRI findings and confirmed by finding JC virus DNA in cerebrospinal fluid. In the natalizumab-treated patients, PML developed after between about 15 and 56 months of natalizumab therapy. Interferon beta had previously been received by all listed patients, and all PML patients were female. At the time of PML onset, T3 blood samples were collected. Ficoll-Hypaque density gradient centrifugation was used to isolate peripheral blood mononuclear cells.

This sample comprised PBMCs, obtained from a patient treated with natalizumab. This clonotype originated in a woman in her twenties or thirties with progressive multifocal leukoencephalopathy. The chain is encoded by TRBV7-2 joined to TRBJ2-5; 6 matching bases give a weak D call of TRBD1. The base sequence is TGTGCCAGCAGCTTGGGGGCAGGGCTTAACCAAGAGACCCAGTACTTC. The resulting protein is CASSLGAGLNQETQYF.